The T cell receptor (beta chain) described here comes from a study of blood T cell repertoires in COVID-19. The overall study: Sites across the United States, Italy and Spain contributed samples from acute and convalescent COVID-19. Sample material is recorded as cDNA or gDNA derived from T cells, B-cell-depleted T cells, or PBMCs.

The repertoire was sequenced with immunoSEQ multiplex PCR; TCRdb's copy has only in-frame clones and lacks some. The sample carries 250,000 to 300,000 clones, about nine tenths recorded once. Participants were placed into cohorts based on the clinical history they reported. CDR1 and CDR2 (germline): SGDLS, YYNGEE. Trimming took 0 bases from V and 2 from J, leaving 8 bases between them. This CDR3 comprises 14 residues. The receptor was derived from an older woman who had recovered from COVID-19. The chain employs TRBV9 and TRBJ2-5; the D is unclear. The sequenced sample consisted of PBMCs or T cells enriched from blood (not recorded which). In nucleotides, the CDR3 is TGTGCCAGCAGCGTAGATAGTCTTCAAGAGACCCAGTACTTC. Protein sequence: CASSVDSLQETQYF. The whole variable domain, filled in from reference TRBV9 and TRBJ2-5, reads DSGVTQTPKHLITATGQRVTLRCSPRSGDLSVYWYQQSLDQGLQFLIQYYNGEERAKGNILERFSAQQFPDLHSELNLSSLELGDSALYFCASSVDSLQETQYFGPGTRLLVL.